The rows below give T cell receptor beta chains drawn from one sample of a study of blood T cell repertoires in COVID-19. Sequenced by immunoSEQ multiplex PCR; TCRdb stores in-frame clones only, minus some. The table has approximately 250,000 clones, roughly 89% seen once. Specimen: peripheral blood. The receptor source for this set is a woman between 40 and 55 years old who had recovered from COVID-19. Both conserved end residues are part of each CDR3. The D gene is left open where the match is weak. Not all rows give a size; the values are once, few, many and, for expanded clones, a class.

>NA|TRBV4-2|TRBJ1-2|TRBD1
CASSQDDRGYGYTF
TGTGCCAGCAGCCAAGATGACAGGGGCTATGGCTACACCTTC
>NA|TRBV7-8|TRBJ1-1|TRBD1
CASSSGTGVEAFF
TGTGCCAGCAGCTCCGGAACAGGGGTTGAAGCTTTCTTT
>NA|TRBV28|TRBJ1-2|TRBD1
CASSFSLGTGNGYTF
TGTGCCAGCAGTTTTAGTCTCGGGACAGGTAATGGCTACACCTTC
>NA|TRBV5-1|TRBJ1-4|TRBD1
CASSTTGTAEEKLFF
TGCGCCAGCAGCACGACCGGGACAGCGGAGGAAAAACTGTTTTTT
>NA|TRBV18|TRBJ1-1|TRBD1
CASSPRDRGNTEAFF
TGTGCCAGCTCACCACGGGACAGGGGGAACACTGAAGCTTTCTTT
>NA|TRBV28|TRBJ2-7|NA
CASSSGDYGTYEQYF
TGTGCCAGCAGTTCAGGGGATTACGGTACCTACGAGCAGTACTTC
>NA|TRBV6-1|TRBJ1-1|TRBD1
CASSEFQGAFGEAFF
TGTGCCAGCAGTGAATTCCAGGGGGCATTTGGTGAAGCTTTCTTT
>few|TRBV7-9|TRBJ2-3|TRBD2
CASSRQLAGATDTQYF
TGTGCCAGCAGCCGCCAGCTAGCGGGGGCCACAGATACGCAGTATTTT
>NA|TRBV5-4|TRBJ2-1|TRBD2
CASSPGPGLATDNEQFF
TGTGCCAGCAGCCCTGGCCCGGGACTAGCAACCGACAATGAGCAGTTCTTC
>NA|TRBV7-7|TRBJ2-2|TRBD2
CASSPGGFTGELFF
TGTGCCAGCAGCCCGGGGGGGTTCACCGGGGAGCTGTTTTTT
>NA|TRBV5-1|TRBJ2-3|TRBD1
CASSLGQGETDTQYF
TGCGCCAGCAGCTTGGGACAGGGCGAGACAGATACGCAGTATTTT
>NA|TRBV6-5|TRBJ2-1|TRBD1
CASRDRVLYNEQFF
TGTGCCAGCAGAGACAGGGTTCTCTACAATGAGCAGTTCTTC
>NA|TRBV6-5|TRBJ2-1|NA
CASSYIRGSYNEQFF
TGTGCCAGCAGTTATATACGGGGCTCCTACAATGAGCAGTTCTTC
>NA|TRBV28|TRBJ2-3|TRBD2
CASTGGVFQDTQYF
TGTGCCAGCACGGGGGGGGTTTTTCAAGATACGCAGTATTTT
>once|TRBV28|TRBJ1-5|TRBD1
CASRRQGNSNQPQHF
TGTGCCAGCAGACGACAGGGGAATAGCAATCAGCCCCAGCATTTT
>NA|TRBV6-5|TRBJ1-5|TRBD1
CASSSAAGGSQPQHF
TGTGCCAGCAGTTCAGCGGCAGGGGGTAGTCAGCCCCAGCATTTT
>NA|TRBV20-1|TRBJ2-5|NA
CSAIREAQYF
TGCAGTGCTATAAGAGAGGCCCAGTACTTC